This TCR beta chain was recorded in a study of control samples from healthy donors and cancer patients. V dropped 6 bases and J dropped 6; count of bases not matched to a gene: 11. The germline gives CDR1 MNHEY, CDR2 SMNVEV (reference sequence). This CDR3 comprises 15 residues. The table lists this clone with a few counts. Produced via immunoSEQ multiplex PCR; TCRdb's table is partial and in-frame only. The table records some 120,000 clones, over 90% of them present only once. This chain uses TRBV27 with TRBJ1-5, with 7 bases that match TRBD1. Input material: blood. The receptor's source is a man aged 30-40 years in good health. The CDR3 loop is CASSQQGIWGQPQHF. The CDR3 DNA reads TGTGCCAGCAGCCAACAGGGGATTTGGGGTCAGCCCCAGCATTTT.